This is a list of T cell receptor beta chains from one sample in a study of blood T cell repertoires in COVID-19. Libraries were prepared by immunoSEQ multiplex PCR; TCRdb keeps only in-frame clonotypes and omits some of them. Of 65,000 to 85,000 clones detected, around 79% appear once; the ten largest clones hold approximately 5.7%. The sample was peripheral blood. All receptors derive from a man aged 50-60 years with active or convalescent COVID-19. CDR3s include the opening cysteine and the closing phenylalanine or tryptophan. The D gene is left open where the match is weak. Expanded clones get a size class; other rows say once, few or many, or leave the size out.

CDR3 | DNA | V | D | J | size
CAISGSLAQSTDTQYF | TGTGCCATCAGTGGGTCTCTAGCGCAGAGCACAGATACGCAGTATTTT | TRBV10-3 | NA | TRBJ2-3 | NA
CASSQAQGYGYTF | TGTGCCAGCAGCCAAGCGCAGGGCTATGGCTACACCTTC | TRBV3-1/TRBV3-2 | NA | TRBJ1-2 | once
CATQGQGEVNEQFF | TGTGCCACCCAGGGACAGGGAGAAGTCAATGAGCAGTTCTTC | TRBV10-3 | TRBD1 | TRBJ2-1 | NA
CASSVDAGGPTGELFF | TGTGCCAGCAGCGTAGATGCGGGGGGGCCAACCGGGGAGCTGTTTTTT | TRBV9 | TRBD2 | TRBJ2-2 | NA
CASSLPQGPPLHF | TGTGCCAGCAGCTTACCCCAGGGTCCCCCCCTCCACTTT | TRBV11-2 | NA | TRBJ1-6 | NA
CASSPTSGGANRQFF | TGTGCCAGCAGTCCAACTAGCGGGGGGGCAAATAGGCAGTTCTTC | TRBV2 | TRBD2 | TRBJ2-1 | NA
CASSRDRGAFYGYTF | TGTGCCAGCAGCCGTGACAGGGGGGCCTTCTATGGCTACACCTTC | TRBV11-1 | TRBD1 | TRBJ1-2 | NA
CASATGPGYGYTF | TGTGCCAGTGCAACAGGGCCTGGCTATGGCTACACCTTC | TRBV19 | NA | TRBJ1-2 | once
CASSLLADTQYF | TGTGCCAGCAGCTTACTCGCTGATACGCAGTATTTT | TRBV5-5 | NA | TRBJ2-3 | NA
CASSALGTSVLTDTQYF | TGTGCCAGCAGCGCCTTGGGGACTAGCGTCCTTACGGATACGCAGTATTTT | TRBV9 | TRBD2 | TRBJ2-3 | NA